Listed below are T cell receptor beta chains from one sample, sequenced in a study of CD8 T cells in ankylosing spondylitis. Each CDR3 protein is one row after TCRdb ran MiXCR on the 5' RACE reads. Here the sample spans roughly 160,000 distinct CDR3 sequences, roughly 11% being singletons. The sequenced sample was blood, either unsorted or a sorted T cell fraction (not recorded which). These receptors came from a male donor with ankylosing spondylitis or in good health (not recorded which). The CDR3 runs from the conserved cysteine through the conserved F or W. The D gene is left open where the match is weak. Some rows mark clone size as missing; the rest say once, few, many or name a class of expanded clone.

v_gene: TRBV28; len: 12; j_gene: TRBJ1-5; abundance: few; d_gene: NA; CDR3nt: TGTGCCAGCACCGAACTGGACAGGCCCCAGCATTTT; CDR3aa: CASTELDRPQHF
v_gene: TRBV10-2; len: 12; j_gene: TRBJ1-5; abundance: many; d_gene: NA; CDR3nt: TGCGCCAGCAGCCTCCTTAATCAGCCCCAGCATTTT; CDR3aa: CASSLLNQPQHF
v_gene: TRBV20-1; len: 12; j_gene: TRBJ1-2; abundance: few; d_gene: TRBD1; CDR3nt: TGCAGTGCCCCGGACAGGTCCGGCGGCTACACCTTC; CDR3aa: CSAPDRSGGYTF
v_gene: TRBV24-1; len: 16; j_gene: TRBJ2-3; abundance: many; d_gene: TRBD2; CDR3nt: TGTGCCACCGGTACGGGGCTAGCGGGAGTCAAAGATACGCAGTATTTT; CDR3aa: CATGTGLAGVKDTQYF
v_gene: TRBV6-1; len: 13; j_gene: TRBJ2-3; abundance: NA; d_gene: NA; CDR3nt: TGTGCCAACAGCTGGACAGGCACAGATACGCAGTATTTT; CDR3aa: CANSWTGTDTQYF
v_gene: TRBV15; len: 16; j_gene: TRBJ1-6; abundance: NA; d_gene: TRBD1; CDR3nt: TGTGCCACCAGCACTCCGGGACAGGGGACCAATTCACCCCTCCACTTT; CDR3aa: CATSTPGQGTNSPLHF
v_gene: TRBV2; len: 17; j_gene: TRBJ2-6; abundance: NA; d_gene: NA; CDR3nt: TGTGCCAGCAGTGAAACAAGAGGGGGAGGAGGGGCCAACGTCCTGACTTTC; CDR3aa: CASSETRGGGGANVLTF
v_gene: TRBV9; len: 18; j_gene: TRBJ2-2; abundance: many; d_gene: NA; CDR3nt: TGTGCCAGCAGCGTATTGTTGGGCCCGATAGCGAACACCGGGGAGCTGTTTTTT; CDR3aa: CASSVLLGPIANTGELFF
v_gene: TRBV29-1; len: 13; j_gene: TRBJ2-7; abundance: once; d_gene: NA; CDR3nt: TGCAGCGTTCGGCTAACGGGGGCCTACGAGCAGTACTTC; CDR3aa: CSVRLTGAYEQYF
v_gene: TRBV6-1; len: 15; j_gene: TRBJ2-7; abundance: many; d_gene: TRBD2; CDR3nt: TGTGCCAGCAGTGAAGTGAGCGGGACCTCCTACGAGCAGTACTTC; CDR3aa: CASSEVSGTSYEQYF
v_gene: TRBV20-1; len: 14; j_gene: TRBJ2-7; abundance: many; d_gene: NA; CDR3nt: TGCAGTGCTGATCCCGGGACAACTAGCTACGAGCAGTACTTC; CDR3aa: CSADPGTTSYEQYF
v_gene: TRBV5-1; len: 15; j_gene: TRBJ2-7; abundance: few; d_gene: NA; CDR3nt: TGCGCCAGCAGCTTGTTATTCGGCAGGGACTACGAGCAGTACTTC; CDR3aa: CASSLLFGRDYEQYF
v_gene: TRBV12-3/TRBV12-4; len: 15; j_gene: TRBJ2-1; abundance: many; d_gene: NA; CDR3nt: TGTGCCAGCAGCCCCACGGGACTCAAAGACAATGAGCAGTTCTTC; CDR3aa: CASSPTGLKDNEQFF
v_gene: TRBV11-1; len: 19; j_gene: TRBJ2-7; abundance: NA; d_gene: TRBD2; CDR3nt: TGTGCCAGCAGCTTAGCGGGGCGGGGGATGCTAGCGGGGGACTACGAGCAGTACTTC; CDR3aa: CASSLAGRGMLAGDYEQYF
v_gene: TRBV19; len: 14; j_gene: TRBJ2-3; abundance: NA; d_gene: NA; CDR3nt: TGTGCCAGTACCCCGGACTGGAGAACAGATACGCAGTATTTT; CDR3aa: CASTPDWRTDTQYF
v_gene: TRBV6-1; len: 14; j_gene: TRBJ1-1; abundance: NA; d_gene: NA; CDR3nt: TGTGCCAGCAGCAGCGACCGGAGCTCTGCCGAAGCTTTCTTT; CDR3aa: CASSSDRSSAEAFF
v_gene: TRBV6-1; len: 14; j_gene: TRBJ2-2; abundance: many; d_gene: NA; CDR3nt: TGTGCCAGCAGTGACAGGGTGGAGACCGGGGAGCTGTTTTTT; CDR3aa: CASSDRVETGELFF
v_gene: TRBV29-1; len: 15; j_gene: TRBJ2-3; abundance: few; d_gene: NA; CDR3nt: TGCAGCGTTGATCCGGGGGTTCCTAGCACAGATACGCAGTATTTT; CDR3aa: CSVDPGVPSTDTQYF
v_gene: TRBV10-2; len: 15; j_gene: TRBJ2-3; abundance: few; d_gene: TRBD2; CDR3nt: TGCGCCAGCAGACCCGGGACTAGACCCACAGATACGCAGTATTTT; CDR3aa: CASRPGTRPTDTQYF
v_gene: TRBV11-3; len: 15; j_gene: TRBJ2-1; abundance: NA; d_gene: TRBD2; CDR3nt: TGTGCCAGCAGCTTAGGGACTAGCGGGAGTGATGAGCAGTTCTTC; CDR3aa: CASSLGTSGSDEQFF
v_gene: TRBV18; len: 16; j_gene: TRBJ1-1; abundance: many; d_gene: NA; CDR3nt: TGTGCCAGCTCACCAGCTCCCCCGGGGGGAAACACTGAAGCTTTCTTT; CDR3aa: CASSPAPPGGNTEAFF
v_gene: TRBV9; len: 15; j_gene: TRBJ1-1; abundance: NA; d_gene: TRBD1; CDR3nt: TGTGCCAGCAGCCCGAGGGACAGGGTGAACACTGAAGCTTTCTTT; CDR3aa: CASSPRDRVNTEAFF
v_gene: TRBV11-1; len: 14; j_gene: TRBJ2-7; abundance: NA; d_gene: TRBD2; CDR3nt: TGTGCCAGCGGAACTAGCGGGAGGGCCTACGAGCAGTACTTC; CDR3aa: CASGTSGRAYEQYF
v_gene: TRBV20-1; len: 15; j_gene: TRBJ2-2; abundance: many; d_gene: TRBD2; CDR3nt: TGCAGTGCTAGAGACGTAGCGGGAGGCACCGGGGAGCTGTTTTTT; CDR3aa: CSARDVAGGTGELFF
v_gene: TRBV20-1; len: 14; j_gene: TRBJ2-5; abundance: few; d_gene: TRBD2; CDR3nt: TGCAGTGCTAGTACGCTAGCGGGGTCAGAGACCCAGTACTTC; CDR3aa: CSASTLAGSETQYF